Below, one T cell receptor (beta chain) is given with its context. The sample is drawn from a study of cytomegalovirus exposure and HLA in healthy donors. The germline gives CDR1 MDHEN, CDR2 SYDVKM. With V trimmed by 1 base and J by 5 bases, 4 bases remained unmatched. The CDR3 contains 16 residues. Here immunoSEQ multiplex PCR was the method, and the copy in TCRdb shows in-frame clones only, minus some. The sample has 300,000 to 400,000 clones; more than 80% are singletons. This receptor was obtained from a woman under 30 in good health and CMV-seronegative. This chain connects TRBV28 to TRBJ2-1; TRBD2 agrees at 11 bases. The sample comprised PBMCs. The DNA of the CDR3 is TGTGCCAGCAGTTTATATGGGACTAGCGGCCACAATGAGCAGTTCTTC. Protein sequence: CASSLYGTSGHNEQFF.